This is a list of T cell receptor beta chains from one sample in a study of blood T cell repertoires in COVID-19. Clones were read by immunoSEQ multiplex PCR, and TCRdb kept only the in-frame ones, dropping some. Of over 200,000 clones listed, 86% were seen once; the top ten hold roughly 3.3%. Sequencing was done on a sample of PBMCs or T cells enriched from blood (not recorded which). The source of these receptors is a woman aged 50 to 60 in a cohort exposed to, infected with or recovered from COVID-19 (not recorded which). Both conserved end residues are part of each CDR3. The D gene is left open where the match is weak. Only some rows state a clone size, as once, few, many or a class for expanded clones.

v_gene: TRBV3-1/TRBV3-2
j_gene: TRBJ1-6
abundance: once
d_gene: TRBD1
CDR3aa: CASSQVMGQGFYSPLHF
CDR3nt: TGTGCCAGCAGCCAAGTCATGGGACAGGGTTTTTACTCACCCCTCCACTTT

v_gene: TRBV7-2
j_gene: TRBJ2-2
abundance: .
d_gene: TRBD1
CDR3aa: CASSFDRGSGELFF
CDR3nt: TGTGCCAGCAGCTTCGACAGGGGCTCCGGGGAGCTGTTTTTT

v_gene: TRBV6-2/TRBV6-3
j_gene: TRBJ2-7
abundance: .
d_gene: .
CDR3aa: CASSSSPYEQYF
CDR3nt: TGTGCCAGCAGTTCTTCCCCCTACGAGCAGTACTTC

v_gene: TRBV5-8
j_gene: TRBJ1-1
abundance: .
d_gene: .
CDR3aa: CASLRGLAFF
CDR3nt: TGTGCCAGCCTTAGGGGGTTGGCTTTCTTT

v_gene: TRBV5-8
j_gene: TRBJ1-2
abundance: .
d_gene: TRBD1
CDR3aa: CASSVTGSGYGYTF
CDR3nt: TGTGCCAGCAGCGTGACAGGGTCAGGGTATGGCTACACCTTC

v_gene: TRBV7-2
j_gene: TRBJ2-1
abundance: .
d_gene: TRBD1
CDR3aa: CASSLGQGSYNEQFF
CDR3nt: TGTGCCAGCAGCTTAGGACAGGGCTCCTACAATGAGCAGTTCTTC

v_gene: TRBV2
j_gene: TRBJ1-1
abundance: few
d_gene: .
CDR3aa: CASGIAEGTEAFF
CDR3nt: TGTGCCAGCGGAATCGCTGAGGGCACTGAAGCTTTCTTT

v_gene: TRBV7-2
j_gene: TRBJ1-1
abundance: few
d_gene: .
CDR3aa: CASSGSVGAFF
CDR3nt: TGTGCCAGCAGCGGGAGTGTTGGGGCTTTCTTT

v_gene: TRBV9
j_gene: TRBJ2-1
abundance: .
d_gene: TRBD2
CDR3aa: CASSVGLAGDYNEQFF
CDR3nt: TGTGCCAGCAGCGTAGGACTAGCGGGGGACTACAATGAGCAGTTCTTC

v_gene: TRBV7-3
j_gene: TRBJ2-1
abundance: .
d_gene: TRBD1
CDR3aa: CASSSAGTGGYNEQFF
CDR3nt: TGTGCCAGCAGCTCAGCCGGGACAGGGGGATACAATGAGCAGTTCTTC

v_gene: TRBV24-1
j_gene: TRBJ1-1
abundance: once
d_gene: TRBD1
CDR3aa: CATRDTGGGSDEAFF
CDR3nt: TGTGCCACCAGGGATACAGGGGGCGGGAGTGATGAAGCTTTCTTT

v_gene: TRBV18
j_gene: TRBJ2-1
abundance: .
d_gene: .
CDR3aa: CASSRDRGSYNEQFF
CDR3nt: TGTGCCAGCTCACGCGACAGAGGCTCCTACAATGAGCAGTTCTTC

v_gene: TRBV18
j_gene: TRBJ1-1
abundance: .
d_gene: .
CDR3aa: CASSPEPGQNTEAFF
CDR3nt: TGTGCCAGCTCACCCGAGCCGGGACAGAACACTGAAGCTTTCTTT

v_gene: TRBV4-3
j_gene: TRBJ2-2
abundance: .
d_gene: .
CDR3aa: CASSRRPHRVSNTGELFF
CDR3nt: TGCGCCAGCAGCCGGAGACCGCACCGGGTGTCGAACACCGGGGAGCTGTTTTTT

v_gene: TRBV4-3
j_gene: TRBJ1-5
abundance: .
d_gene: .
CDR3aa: CASSQDRTGNQPQHF
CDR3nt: TGCGCCAGCAGCCAAGATCGGACAGGCAATCAGCCCCAGCATTTT

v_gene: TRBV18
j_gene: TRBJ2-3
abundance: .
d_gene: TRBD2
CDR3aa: CASSPSLAGVADTQYF
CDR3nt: TGTGCCAGCTCACCAAGCCTAGCGGGGGTAGCAGATACGCAGTATTTT

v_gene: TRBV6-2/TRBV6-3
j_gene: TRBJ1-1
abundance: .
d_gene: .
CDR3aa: CASSYSLFSTEAFF
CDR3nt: TGTGCCAGCAGTTACAGTTTGTTCAGCACTGAAGCTTTCTTT

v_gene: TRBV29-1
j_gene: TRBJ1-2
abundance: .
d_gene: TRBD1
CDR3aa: CSVSPPGGYYGYTF
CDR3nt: TGCAGCGTTTCCCCCCCAGGGGGCTACTATGGCTACACCTTC

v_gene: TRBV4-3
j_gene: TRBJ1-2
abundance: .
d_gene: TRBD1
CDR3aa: CASSQGDRGQGYTF
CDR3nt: TGCGCCAGCAGCCAAGGTGACAGGGGGCAAGGCTACACCTTC

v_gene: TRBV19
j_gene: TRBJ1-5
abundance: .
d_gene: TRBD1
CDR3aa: CATSGTGSQPQHF
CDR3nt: TGTGCCACCTCCGGGACAGGGAGTCAGCCCCAGCATTTT

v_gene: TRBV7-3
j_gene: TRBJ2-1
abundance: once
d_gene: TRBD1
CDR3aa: CASSPRQGATYNEQFF
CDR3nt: TGTGCCAGCAGCCCACGACAGGGCGCAACCTACAATGAGCAGTTCTTC

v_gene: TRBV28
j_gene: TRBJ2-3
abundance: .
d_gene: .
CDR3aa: CASNARGTPSTDTQYF
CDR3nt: TGTGCCAGCAACGCTCGGGGAACCCCTAGCACAGATACGCAGTATTTT

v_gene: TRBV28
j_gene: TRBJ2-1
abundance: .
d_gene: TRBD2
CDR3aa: CASSFITSGGGEQFF
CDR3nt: TGTGCCAGCAGTTTTATTACTAGCGGGGGAGGTGAGCAGTTCTTC

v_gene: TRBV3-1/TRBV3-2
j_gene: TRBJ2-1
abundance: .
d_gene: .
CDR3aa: CASRGAGVSEQFF
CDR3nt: TGTGCCAGCAGGGGGGCGGGCGTGAGTGAGCAGTTCTTC

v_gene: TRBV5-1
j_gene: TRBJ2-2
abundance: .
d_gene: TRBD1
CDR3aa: CASSLTGGYTGELFF
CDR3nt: TGCGCCAGCAGCTTGACAGGGGGTTACACCGGGGAGCTGTTTTTT

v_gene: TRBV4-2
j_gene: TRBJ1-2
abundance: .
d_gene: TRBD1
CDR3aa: CASSQERAGGYGYTF
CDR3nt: TGTGCCAGCAGCCAAGAAAGAGCAGGGGGCTATGGCTACACCTTC

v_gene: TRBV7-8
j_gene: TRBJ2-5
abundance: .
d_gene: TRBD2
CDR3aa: CASSLGLAGAYQETQYF
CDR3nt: TGTGCCAGCAGTTTGGGACTAGCGGGGGCCTACCAAGAGACCCAGTACTTC

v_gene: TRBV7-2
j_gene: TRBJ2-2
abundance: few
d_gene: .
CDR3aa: CASSPTRQILTGELFF
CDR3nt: TGTGCCAGCAGCCCCACTCGACAGATACTCACCGGGGAGCTGTTTTTT

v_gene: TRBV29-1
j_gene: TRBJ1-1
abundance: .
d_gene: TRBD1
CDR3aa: CSVTTGTGTRAFF
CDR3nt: TGCAGCGTAACTACCGGGACAGGGACTCGGGCTTTCTTT

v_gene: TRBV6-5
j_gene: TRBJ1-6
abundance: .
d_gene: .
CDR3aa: CASSPRRGGNSPLHF
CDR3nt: TGTGCCAGCAGCCCCCGGCGGGGTGGGAATTCACCCCTCCACTTT

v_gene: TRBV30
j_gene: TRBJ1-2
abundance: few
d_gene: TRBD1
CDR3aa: CAWSATGAYGYTF
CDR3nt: TGTGCCTGGAGTGCGACAGGGGCCTATGGCTACACCTTC

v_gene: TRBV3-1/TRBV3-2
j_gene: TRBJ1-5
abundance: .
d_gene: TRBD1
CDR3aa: CASSQKGLQGDQPQHF
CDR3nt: TGTGCCAGCAGCCAAAAGGGTTTGCAGGGGGATCAGCCCCAGCATTTT

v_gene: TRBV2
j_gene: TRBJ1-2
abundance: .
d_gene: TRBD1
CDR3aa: CASSRRQGEIYGYTF
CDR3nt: TGTGCCAGCAGCCGTAGACAGGGGGAAATCTATGGCTACACCTTC

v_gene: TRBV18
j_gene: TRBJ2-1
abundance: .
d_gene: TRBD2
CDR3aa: CASSPLAGNNEQFF
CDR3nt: TGTGCCAGCTCACCACTAGCGGGTAACAATGAGCAGTTCTTC

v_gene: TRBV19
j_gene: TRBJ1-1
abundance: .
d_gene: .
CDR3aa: CASSANRANTEAFF
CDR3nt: TGTGCCAGTAGTGCAAACAGGGCGAACACTGAAGCTTTCTTT

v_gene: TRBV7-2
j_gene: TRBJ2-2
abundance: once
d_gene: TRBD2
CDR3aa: CASSAPLTSGGAPGELFF
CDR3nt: TGTGCCAGCAGCGCACCACTCACTAGCGGGGGGGCCCCCGGGGAGCTGTTTTTT

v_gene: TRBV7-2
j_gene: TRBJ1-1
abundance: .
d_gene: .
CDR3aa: CASSSIGGVGSTEAFF
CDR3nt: TGTGCCAGCAGCTCAATCGGGGGGGTTGGGTCCACTGAAGCTTTCTTT

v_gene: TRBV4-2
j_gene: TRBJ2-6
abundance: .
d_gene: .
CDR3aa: CASSQVGGLSSGANVLTF
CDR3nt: TGTGCCAGCAGCCAAGTAGGAGGCTTAAGCTCTGGGGCCAACGTCCTGACTTTC

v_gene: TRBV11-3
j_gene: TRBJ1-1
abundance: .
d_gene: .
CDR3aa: CASSQAGSMNTEAFF
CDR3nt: TGTGCCAGCAGCCAAGCAGGGTCAATGAACACTGAAGCTTTCTTT

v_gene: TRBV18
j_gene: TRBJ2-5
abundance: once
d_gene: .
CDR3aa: CASSPRGAGQGIGETQYF
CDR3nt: TGTGCCAGCTCACCAAGAGGAGCGGGCCAGGGTATCGGAGAGACCCAGTACTTC

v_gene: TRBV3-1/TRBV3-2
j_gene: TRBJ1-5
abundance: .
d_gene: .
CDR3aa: CASSQDQGRNQPQHF
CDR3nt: TGTGCCAGCAGCCAAGATCAGGGGAGAAATCAGCCCCAGCATTTT

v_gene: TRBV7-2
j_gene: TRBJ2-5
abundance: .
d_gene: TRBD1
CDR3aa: CASSLTGESKTQYF
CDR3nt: TGTGCCAGCAGCTTGACAGGGGAGTCGAAGACCCAGTACTTC